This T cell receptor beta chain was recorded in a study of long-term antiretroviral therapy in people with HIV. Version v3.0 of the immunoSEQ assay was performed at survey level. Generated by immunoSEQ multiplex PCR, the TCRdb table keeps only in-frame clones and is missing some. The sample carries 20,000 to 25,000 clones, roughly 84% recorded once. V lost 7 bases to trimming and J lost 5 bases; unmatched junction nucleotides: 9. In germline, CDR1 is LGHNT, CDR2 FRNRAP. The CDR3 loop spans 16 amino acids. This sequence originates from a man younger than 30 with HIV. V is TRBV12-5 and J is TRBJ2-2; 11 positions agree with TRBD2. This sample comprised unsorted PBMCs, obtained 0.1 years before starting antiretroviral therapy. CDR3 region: CASEDSGGAGTGELFF. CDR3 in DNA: TGTGCTAGTGAAGATAGCGGGGGGGCGGGGACCGGGGAGCTGTTTTTT. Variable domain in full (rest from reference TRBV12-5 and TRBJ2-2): DARVTQTPRHKVTEMGQEVTMRCQPILGHNTVFWYRQTMMQGLELLAYFRNRAPLDDSGMPKDRFSAEMPDATLATLKIQPSEPRDSAVYFCASEDSGGAGTGELFFGEGSRLTVL.